This paragraph covers one TCR beta chain sequence. Antigen unknown. The source of the sample is a study of chemoradiotherapy in HPV16-positive cancers. On the study more broadly: Candidate HPV-specific clones and shared TCR motifs came from two HPV16-positive patients. General study points: HPV-specific T cells were functionally defined from only a couple of HPV16-positive patients.

Only in-frame clones appear in the TCRdb table, and some are missing; sequencing was by immunoSEQ multiplex PCR. The sample includes just under 40,000 clones, around 80% of them seen just once. Germline CDR1 reads SGHVS; CDR2 reads FQNEAQ. This CDR3 spans 13 amino acids. Between the trimmed V and J ends, which lost 5 bases and 8 bases, there was a span of 15 bases. The source material was blood, sampled from a patient who underwent chemoradiotherapy. The receptor was isolated from a human donor with HPV-associated anogenital cancer. The genes are TRBV7-8 and TRBJ1-1; weak D call: TRBD1 (5 bases). CDR3 nucleotide sequence: TGTGCCAGCAGCCCTTCCGGGACTTGGGAAGCTTTCTTT. Amino acids: CASSPSGTWEAFF.